This T cell receptor beta chain originates from a study of blood T cells in healthy people across ages. General study results and limits: Among T cells, TCR beta diversity per million cells dropped roughly linearly as age rose.

This clonotype was observed a handful of times. Its antigen remains unidentified. This CDR3 is built from 15 residues. V lost 5 bases and J lost 11; bases outside the gene matches: 13. Combining a sample-barcoded 5' primer with a J-beta primer mix, a second PCR ran for about 6 to 12 cycles. Paired-end reads containing CDR3 totaled no fewer than 3 million for each sample. A single record per CDR3 protein comes from TCRdb applying MiXCR to the 5' RACE reads. Seen here are 1.2 million to 1.5 million distinct CDR3 sequences, 42% observed once, and the top ten hold roughly 7.9%. Donors were systemically healthy Caucasian individuals from Russia aged roughly 6 to 100 years. Peripheral blood from each donor was collected in a volume of 8 to 10 milliliters.

The V gene is TRBV12-3 or TRBV12-4, the J gene TRBJ2-5; 11 nucleotides agree with TRBD2. The sample was blood. This receptor was taken from a woman aged 18-29 years in good health. The CDR3 DNA reads TGTGCCAGCAGTAAAATGACTAGCGGGACTGGGAAGCAGTACTTC. It encodes CASSKMTSGTGKQYF.